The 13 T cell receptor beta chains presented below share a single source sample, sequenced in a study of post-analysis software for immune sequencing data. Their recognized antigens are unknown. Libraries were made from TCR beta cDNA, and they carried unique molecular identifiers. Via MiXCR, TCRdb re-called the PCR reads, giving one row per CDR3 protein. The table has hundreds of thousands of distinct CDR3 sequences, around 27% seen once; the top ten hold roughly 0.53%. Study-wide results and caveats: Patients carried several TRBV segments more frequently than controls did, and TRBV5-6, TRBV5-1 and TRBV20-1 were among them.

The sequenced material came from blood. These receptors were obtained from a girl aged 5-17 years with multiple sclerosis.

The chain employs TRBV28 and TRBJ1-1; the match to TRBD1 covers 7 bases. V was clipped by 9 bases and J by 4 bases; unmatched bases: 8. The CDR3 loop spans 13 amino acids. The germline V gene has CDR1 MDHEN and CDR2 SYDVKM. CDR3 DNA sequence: TGTGCCAGTGACAGGGAAGGTCGCACTGAAGCTTTCTTT. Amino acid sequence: CASDREGRTEAFF.

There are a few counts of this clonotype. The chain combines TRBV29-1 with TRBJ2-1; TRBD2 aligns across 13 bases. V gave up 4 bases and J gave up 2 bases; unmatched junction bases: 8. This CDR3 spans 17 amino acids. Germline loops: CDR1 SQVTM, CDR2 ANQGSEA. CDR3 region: CSVVRTGLAGAYNEQFF. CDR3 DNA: TGCAGCGTTGTCCGTACTGGACTAGCGGGAGCCTACAATGAGCAGTTCTTC.

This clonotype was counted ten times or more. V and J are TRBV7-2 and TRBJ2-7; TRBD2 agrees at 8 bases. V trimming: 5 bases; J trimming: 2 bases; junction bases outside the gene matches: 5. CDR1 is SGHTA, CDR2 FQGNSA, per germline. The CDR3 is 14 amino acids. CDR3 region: CASSPRAGAYEQYF. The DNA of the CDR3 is TGTGCCAGCAGCCCCCGAGCGGGGGCCTACGAGCAGTACTTC.

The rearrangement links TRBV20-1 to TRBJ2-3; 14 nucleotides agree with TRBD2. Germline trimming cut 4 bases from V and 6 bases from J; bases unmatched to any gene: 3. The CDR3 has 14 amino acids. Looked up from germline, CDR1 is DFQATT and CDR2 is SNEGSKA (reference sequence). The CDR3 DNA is TGCAGTGCTATGCGGACTAGCGGGGGGGATACGCAGTATTTT. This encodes CSAMRTSGGDTQYF.

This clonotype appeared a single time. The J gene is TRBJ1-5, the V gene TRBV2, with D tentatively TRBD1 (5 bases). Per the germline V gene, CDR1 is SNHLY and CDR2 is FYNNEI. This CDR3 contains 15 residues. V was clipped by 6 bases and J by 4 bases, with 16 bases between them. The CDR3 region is CASRDDSASNQPQHF. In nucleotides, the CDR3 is TGTGCCAGCAGAGACGACAGTGCATCAAATCAGCCCCAGCATTTT.

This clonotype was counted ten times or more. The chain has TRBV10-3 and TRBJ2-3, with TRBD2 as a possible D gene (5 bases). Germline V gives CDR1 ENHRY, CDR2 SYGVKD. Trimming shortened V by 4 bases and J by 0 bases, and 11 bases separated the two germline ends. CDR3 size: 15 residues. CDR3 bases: TGTGCCATCAGTGCGAAGCGGACTAGCACAGATACGCAGTATTTT. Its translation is CAISAKRTSTDTQYF.

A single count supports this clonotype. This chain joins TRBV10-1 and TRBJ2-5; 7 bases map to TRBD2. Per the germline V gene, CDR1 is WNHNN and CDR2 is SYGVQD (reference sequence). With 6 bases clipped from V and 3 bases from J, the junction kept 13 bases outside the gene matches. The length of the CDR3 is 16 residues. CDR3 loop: CASRAQSPAGEETQYF. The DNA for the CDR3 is TGCGCCAGCAGGGCCCAGTCCCCGGCGGGAGAAGAGACCCAGTACTTC.

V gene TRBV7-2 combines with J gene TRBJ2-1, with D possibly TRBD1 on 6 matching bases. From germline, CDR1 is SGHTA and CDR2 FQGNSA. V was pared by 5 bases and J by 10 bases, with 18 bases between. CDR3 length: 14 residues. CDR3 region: CASSRGRLDSEQFF. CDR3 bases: TGTGCCAGCAGCAGAGGAAGGTTGGACAGCGAGCAGTTCTTC.

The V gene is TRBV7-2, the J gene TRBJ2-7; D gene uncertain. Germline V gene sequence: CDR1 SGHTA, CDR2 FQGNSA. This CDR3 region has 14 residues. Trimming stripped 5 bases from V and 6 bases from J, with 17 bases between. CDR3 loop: CASSLSSLLAEQYF. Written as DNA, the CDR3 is TGTGCCAGCAGCCTCTCCTCCCTCCTTGCCGAGCAGTACTTC. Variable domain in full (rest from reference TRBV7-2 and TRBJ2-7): GAGVSQSPSNKVTEKGKDVELRCDPISGHTALYWYRQSLGQGLEFLIYFQGNSAPDKSGLPSDRFSAERTGGSVSTLTIQRTQQEDSAVYLCASSLSSLLAEQYFGPGTRLTVT.

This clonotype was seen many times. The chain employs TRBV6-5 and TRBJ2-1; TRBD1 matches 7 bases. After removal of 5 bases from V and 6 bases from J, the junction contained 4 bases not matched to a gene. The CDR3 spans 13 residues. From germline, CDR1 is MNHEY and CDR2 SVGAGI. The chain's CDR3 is CASSRAGGNEQFF. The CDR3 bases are TGTGCCAGCAGTCGGGCAGGGGGCAATGAGCAGTTCTTC.

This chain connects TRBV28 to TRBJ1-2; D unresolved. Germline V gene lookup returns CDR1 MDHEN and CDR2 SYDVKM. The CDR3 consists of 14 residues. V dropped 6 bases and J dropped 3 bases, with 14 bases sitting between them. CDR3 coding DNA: TGTGCCAGCAGCCCTCCCAAACACCACTATGGCTACACCTTC. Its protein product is CASSPPKHHYGYTF.

In DNA form, the CDR3 reads TGTGCCAGCAGTTTCGGGGACAGGTTTAGCACAGATACGCAGTATTTT. It specifies CASSFGDRFSTDTQYF. The chain has TRBV28 and TRBJ2-3; 8 bases align to TRBD1. Trimming cost V 3 bases and J 0 bases; bases outside gene matches: 5. Germline V gene lookup returns CDR1 MDHEN and CDR2 SYDVKM. CDR3 length equals 16 residues.

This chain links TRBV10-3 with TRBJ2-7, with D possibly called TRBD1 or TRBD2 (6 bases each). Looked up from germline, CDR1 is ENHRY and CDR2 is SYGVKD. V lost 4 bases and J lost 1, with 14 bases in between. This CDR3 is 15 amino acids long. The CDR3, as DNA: TGTGCCATCAGTGGGGGGAGGACAGATTCCTACGAGCAGTACTTC. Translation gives CAISGGRTDSYEQYF.